This TCR beta chain emerged from a study of T cell repertoires and HLA-DP antigens. About the research overall: Pre-culture CD4+ samples used roughly 1,300 ng DNA versus around 220 ng for CD137+CD4+ sorts.

Notes on this clone: The antigen is undetermined.

V dropped 4 bases and J dropped 5 bases, with 14 bases sitting between them. The length of the CDR3 is 15 residues. Germline loops: CDR1 MDHEN, CDR2 SYDVKM. Study outcomes and limitations: Total CD4+ responders were stimulated by HeLa antigen-presenting cells. Against one allele, clones undetected before culture averaged about 34%; against the other, 50.6%.

Each pre-culture CD4+ sample aimed for roughly 210,000 T cell genomes at deep resolution. Here immunoSEQ multiplex PCR was the method, and the copy in TCRdb shows in-frame clones only, minus some. The sample lists over 100,000 clones, approximately 92% occurring once. Source material: CD4+ T cells from PBMCs. The chain couples TRBV28 to TRBJ2-2, with D possibly TRBD2 on 5 matching bases. This TCR derives from a woman under 30 in good health and CMV-seronegative. CDR3: CASSSPDPGTGELFF. As DNA, the CDR3 is TGTGCCAGCAGTTCTCCTGACCCGGGGACCGGGGAGCTGTTTTTT.